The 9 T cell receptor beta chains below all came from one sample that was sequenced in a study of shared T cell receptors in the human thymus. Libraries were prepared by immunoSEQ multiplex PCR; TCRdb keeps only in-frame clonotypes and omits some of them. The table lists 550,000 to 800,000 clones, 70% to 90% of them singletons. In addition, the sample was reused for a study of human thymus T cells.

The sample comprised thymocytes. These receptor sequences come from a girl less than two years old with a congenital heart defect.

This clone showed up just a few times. The CDR3 sequence: CASSPDTYGYTF. In DNA, the CDR3 is TGCGCCAGCAGCCCGGACACCTATGGCTACACCTTC. The V call is TRBV4-1, the J call TRBJ1-2; D is perhaps TRBD1 (5 bases). Trimming left V 4 bases short and J 4 bases short, with 7 bases between. CDR1 and CDR2 from the germline V gene are MGHRA and YSYEKL. The CDR3 sequence is 12 residues long.

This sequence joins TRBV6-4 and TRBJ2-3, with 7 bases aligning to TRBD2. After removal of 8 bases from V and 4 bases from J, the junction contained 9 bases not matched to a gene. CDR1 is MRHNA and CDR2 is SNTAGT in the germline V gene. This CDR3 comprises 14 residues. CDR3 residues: CASARWGGADTQYF. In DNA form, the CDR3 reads TGTGCCAGCGCGAGGTGGGGGGGGGCAGATACGCAGTATTTT.

The CDR3 DNA follows: TGTGCTGTTGCACAGGGTAGCTCCTACAATGAGCAGTTCTTC. Translated: CAVAQGSSYNEQFF. The chain uses TRBV7-8 and TRBJ2-1, with D perhaps TRBD1 (6 bases). CDR1 is SGHVS and CDR2 is FQNEAQ in the germline V gene. This CDR3 is built from 14 residues.

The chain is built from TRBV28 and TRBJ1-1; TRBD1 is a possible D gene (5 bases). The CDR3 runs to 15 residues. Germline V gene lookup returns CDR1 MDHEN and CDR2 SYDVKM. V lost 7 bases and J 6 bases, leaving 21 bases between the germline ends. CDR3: CASTLGGVGDAEAFF. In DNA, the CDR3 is TGTGCCAGCACCCTGGGGGGTGTAGGGGACGCTGAAGCTTTCTTT.

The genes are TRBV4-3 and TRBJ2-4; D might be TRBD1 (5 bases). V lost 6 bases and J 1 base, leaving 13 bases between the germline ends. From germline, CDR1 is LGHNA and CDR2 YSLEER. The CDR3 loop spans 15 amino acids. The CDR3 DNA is TGCGCCAGCAGTTCAGGGTTGCCGGCCAAAAACATTCAGTACTTC. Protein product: CASSSGLPAKNIQYF.

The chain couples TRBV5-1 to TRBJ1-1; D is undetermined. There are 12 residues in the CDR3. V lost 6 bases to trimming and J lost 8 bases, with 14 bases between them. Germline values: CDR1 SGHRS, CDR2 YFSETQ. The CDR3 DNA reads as TGCGCCAGCACTAACCCTCAACGGGAAGCTTTCTTT. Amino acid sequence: CASTNPQREAFF.

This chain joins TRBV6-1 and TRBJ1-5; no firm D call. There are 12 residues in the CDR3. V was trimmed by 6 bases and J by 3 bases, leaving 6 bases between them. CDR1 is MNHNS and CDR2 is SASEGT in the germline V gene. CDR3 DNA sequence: TGTGCCAGCAGGGACTACAATCAGCCCCAGCATTTT. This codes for CASRDYNQPQHF.

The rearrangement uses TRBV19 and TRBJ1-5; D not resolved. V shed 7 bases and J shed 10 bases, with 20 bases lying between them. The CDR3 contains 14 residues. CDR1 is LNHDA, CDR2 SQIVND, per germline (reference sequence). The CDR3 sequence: CASNFTRLTGPQHF. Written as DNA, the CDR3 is TGTGCCAGTAATTTTACCCGCTTGACGGGACCCCAGCATTTT.

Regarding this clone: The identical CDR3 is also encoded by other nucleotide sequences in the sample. CDR3 bases: TGTGCCAGCAGTTTGGACAGGTCCAATCAGCCCCAGCATTTT. It translates to CASSLDRSNQPQHF. The chain employs TRBV27 and TRBJ1-5; 7 bases align to TRBD1. This CDR3 is built from 14 residues. The trim removed 3 bases at V and 3 bases at J, leaving 2 bases unmatched. The germline gives CDR1 MNHEY, CDR2 SMNVEV (reference sequence).